This T cell receptor (beta chain) stems from a study of T-cell reconstitution after alpha-beta-depleted transplantation in children. As it was prepared, the TCRbeta library received unique molecular identifiers. TCRdb reprocessed the PCR reads with MiXCR, giving one entry per CDR3 protein. This table holds 200,000 to 300,000 distinct CDR3 sequences, around 11% found once. This CDR3 is 16 amino acids long. V shed 2 bases and J shed 0 bases, with 8 bases lying between them. Looked up from germline, CDR1 is MNHEY and CDR2 is SVGAGI. There are many counts of this clonotype. The sequence derives from a human donor who donated a stem cell graft to a child with acute lymphoblastic leukemia. The sequencing used PBMCs from the stem cell graft donor, collected from the stem cell graft. J is TRBJ2-6 and V is TRBV6-5; D is uncertain. The CDR3 spells CASSYGSLSGANVLTF. Here the CDR3 DNA reads TGTGCCAGCAGTTACGGTAGCCTCTCTGGGGCCAACGTCCTGACTTTC.